The table lists the clone carrying this T cell receptor (beta chain) with a few counts. Its antigen is unidentified. This sample was included in a study of response to subunit inactivated influenza vaccine. Study conclusions and caveats: Each seasonal influenza vaccination recruits few new T cells, the authors suggested.

TCRdb redid the calling of the RT-PCR reads with MiXCR, one entry per CDR3 protein. The sample consists of roughly 500,000 distinct CDR3 sequences, roughly 27% of them appearing once. Trimming removed 0 bases at V and 0 bases at J, with 9 bases between. CDR3 size: 15 residues. Per the germline V gene, CDR1 is SGHDT and CDR2 is YYEEEE. V usage is TRBV5-6 and J usage is TRBJ1-2; weak D call: TRBD1 (5 bases). This receptor was obtained from a man aged 50-59 years who received an inactivated influenza vaccine. The sequencing used CD4+ T cells sorted from PBMCs, collected around 5 days after vaccination. In DNA form, the CDR3 reads TGTGCCAGCAGCTTGGGTGACAGAACTAACTATGGCTACACCTTC. Its protein is CASSLGDRTNYGYTF. Filled out from reference TRBV5-6 and TRBJ1-2, the complete variable domain reads DAGVTQSPTHLIKTRGQQVTLRCSPKSGHDTVSWYQQALGQGPQFIFQYYEEEERQRGNFPDRFSGHQFPNYSSELNVNALLLGDSALYLCASSLGDRTNYGYTFGSGTRLTVV.